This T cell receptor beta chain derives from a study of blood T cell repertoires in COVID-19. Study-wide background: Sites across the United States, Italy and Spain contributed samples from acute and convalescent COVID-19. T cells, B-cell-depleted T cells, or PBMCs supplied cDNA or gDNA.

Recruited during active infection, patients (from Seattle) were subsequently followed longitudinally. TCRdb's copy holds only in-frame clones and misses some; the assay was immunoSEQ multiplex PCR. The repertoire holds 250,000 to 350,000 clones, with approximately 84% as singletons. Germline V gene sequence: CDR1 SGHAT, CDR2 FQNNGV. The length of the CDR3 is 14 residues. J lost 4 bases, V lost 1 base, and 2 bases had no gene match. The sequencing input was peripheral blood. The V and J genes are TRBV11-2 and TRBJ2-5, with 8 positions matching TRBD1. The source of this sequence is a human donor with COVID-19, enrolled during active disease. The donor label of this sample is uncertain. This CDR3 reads CASSLGQGRETQYF. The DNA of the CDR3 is TGTGCCAGCAGCTTAGGACAGGGGAGAGAGACCCAGTACTTC.